This TCR beta chain was sequenced for a study of T cell repertoires in cytomegalovirus infection. Whole-study results and caveats: It was HLA-C-restricted CMV-specific TCR beta clonotypes that dominated the response ex vivo.

This clonotype has just a few counts. The antigen is not known. TCRdb itself ran the reads through MiXCR, one entry per CDR3 protein. Here the sample spans about 470,000 distinct CDR3 sequences, roughly 43% being singletons. The TCR comes from a human donor in good health (CMV status not recorded). Some clones in this sample may be carry-over from other donors' samples. Sequencing used cultured PBMCs, obtained from culture after CMV antigen stimulation.

The CDR3 here is CASSLGRDRGYNEQFF. As DNA, the CDR3 is TGTGCCAGCAGCTTAGGCCGGGACAGGGGTTACAATGAGCAGTTCTTC. The V call is TRBV7-2, the J call TRBJ2-1; 10 positions match TRBD1. The V and J ends lost 1 base and 4 bases, in that order; junction bases with no gene match: 4. The germline gives CDR1 SGHTA, CDR2 FQGNSA. The CDR3 sequence is 16 residues long.